The 21 T cell receptor beta chains given below trace back to one sample, sequenced in a study of T cells in Graves' hyperthyroidism and ophthalmopathy. TCR beta CDR3 regions were amplified from RNA. The primer set for the first-round RT-PCR of the TCR CDR3 was HTBI. TCRdb re-called the multiplex PCR reads with MiXCR, one entry per CDR3 protein. Of roughly 200,000 distinct CDR3 sequences listed, roughly a sixth are singletons. The sequenced sample was blood. These receptors all stem from a woman aged 45 to 65 with Graves' hyperthyroidism.

The chain couples TRBV19 to TRBJ2-7; perhaps TRBD2 as D (7 bases). V was clipped by 5 bases and J by 3 bases, with 26 bases between them. Germline assignment: CDR1 LNHDA and CDR2 SQIVND (reference sequence). The CDR3 sequence is 18 residues long. CDR3 DNA sequence: TGTGCCAGTAGTCGCCGGGACGGGGGGCGCGAAGTTTTCTACGAGCAGTACTTC. This sequence encodes CASSRRDGGREVFYEQYF.

With respect to this clonotype: The DNA is omitted, as the CDR3 cannot be located on it reliably, and the CDR3 follows TCRdb's listing. This sequence joins TRBV10-3 and TRBJ2-1; the table's D call, TRBD1, has no DNA check behind it. Germline V gene sequence: CDR1 ENHRY, CDR2 SYGVKD. The CDR3 sequence runs 15 residues, both termini included. The CDR3 loop reads CAISTSGGLYNEQFF.

The table lists this clonotype with many counts. This sequence joins TRBV11-3 and TRBJ2-7; D remains ambiguous. There are 14 residues in the CDR3. Trimming pared 5 bases from V and 6 bases from J, leaving 17 bases between. In germline, CDR1 is SGHNT, CDR2 YENEEA. CDR3 amino acids: CASSPRFGVGEQYF. Here the CDR3 DNA reads TGTGCCAGCAGCCCTCGATTCGGAGTTGGCGAGCAGTACTTC. Complete variable domain (other parts from reference TRBV11-3 and TRBJ2-7): EAGVVQSPRYKIIEKKQPVAFWCNPISGHNTLYWYLQNLGQGPELLIRYENEEAVDDSQLPKDRFSAERLKGVDSTLKIQPAELGDSAVYLCASSPRFGVGEQYFGPGTRLTVT.

This clonotype showed up just a few times. The CDR3, as DNA: TGCGCCAGCAGCCAAGACTTGTGGGTGAACACTGAAGCTTTCTTT. Amino acid sequence: CASSQDLWVNTEAFF. The rearrangement links TRBV4-1 to TRBJ1-1; no clear D. Germline lookup yields CDR1 MGHRA and CDR2 YSYEKL. Deletions cut 0 bases from V and 0 bases from J, with 8 bases between. CDR3 size: 15 residues.

The chain has TRBV6-5 and TRBJ2-7; the D gene is possibly TRBD2 (5 bases). The length of the CDR3 is 17 residues. V was clipped by 0 bases and J by 2 bases, with 17 bases between them. Germline assignment: CDR1 MNHEY and CDR2 SVGAGI. The CDR3 sequence: CASSYSVGGADAYEQYF. Written as DNA, the CDR3 is TGTGCCAGCAGTTACTCGGTCGGCGGAGCGGACGCCTACGAGCAGTACTTC.

This clonotype was counted at least ten times. The chain links TRBV29-1 to TRBJ2-3; D gene ambiguous. The CDR3 totals 12 residues. Per the germline V gene, CDR1 is SQVTM and CDR2 is ANQGSEA. The V and J ends lost 4 bases and 2 bases respectively, with 7 bases between them. CDR3 loop: CSVGGTTDTQYF. The CDR3 DNA sequence: TGCAGCGTTGGTGGCACCACAGATACGCAGTATTTT.

This clonotype was seen ten or more times. The V gene is TRBV30, the J gene TRBJ1-1; D gene unclear. This CDR3 contains 15 residues. The V end was cut by 0 bases, the J end by 3 bases, with 14 bases between. Germline values: CDR1 GTSNPN, CDR2 SVGIG (reference sequence). The CDR3 coding sequence is TGTGCCTGGAGTGTAAAGGCAGGTCAGGACACTGAAGCTTTCTTT. Protein: CAWSVKAGQDTEAFF.

This clonotype was seen a handful of times. The rearrangement uses TRBV7-9 and TRBJ2-7, with D unresolved. The germline V and J ends were trimmed by 8 bases and 2 bases, with 10 bases remaining between them. CDR1 is SEHNR, CDR2 FQNEAQ, per germline (reference sequence). There are 12 residues in the CDR3. The CDR3 is CASCAEAYEQYF. CDR3 DNA sequence: TGTGCCAGCTGCGCCGAGGCCTACGAGCAGTACTTC.

This clonotype was counted at least ten times. The rearrangement joins TRBV7-9 to TRBJ2-3, with D possibly matching TRBD2 (5 bases). Trimming stripped 1 base from V and 5 bases from J, with 13 bases between. CDR1 SEHNR and CDR2 FQNEAQ come from the germline V gene (reference sequence). The CDR3 consists of 15 residues. DNA for the CDR3: TGTGCCAGCAGCTTAGTAAGTGGGAGAGGAGATACGCAGTATTTT. Residues: CASSLVSGRGDTQYF.

This clonotype was seen repeatedly, ten times or more. The chain uses TRBV7-3 and TRBJ2-3; TRBD2 agrees at 11 bases. CDR3 size: 15 residues. V was pared by 6 bases and J by 8 bases, with 10 bases of the junction left unmatched. CDR1 and CDR2 (germline): SGHTA, FQGTGA. For the CDR3, the DNA is TGTGCCAGCAGTTCCGGGATAGCGGGAGGGGTTACGCAGTATTTT. This encodes CASSSGIAGGVTQYF.

The chain employs TRBV20-1 and TRBJ2-5; 9 bases fit TRBD2. This CDR3 region has 14 residues. Germline assignment: CDR1 DFQATT and CDR2 SNEGSKA (reference sequence). The J segment lost 3 bases and the V segment lost 5 bases, leaving 7 bases of the junction unmatched. Here the CDR3 DNA reads TGCAGTGCTTACTTAGCGGGAGTAAAAGAGACCCAGTACTTC. Its translation: CSAYLAGVKETQYF.

This sequence joins TRBV5-6 and TRBJ2-2; tentative D call: TRBD1 (6 bases). The germline V and J ends were trimmed by 0 bases and 0 bases, with 12 bases remaining between them. The CDR3 is 17 amino acids. Germline CDR1 reads SGHDT; CDR2 reads YYEEEE. In DNA, the CDR3 is TGTGCCAGCAGCTTGGCATTGCAGGGGCCGAACACCGGGGAGCTGTTTTTT. Amino acid sequence: CASSLALQGPNTGELFF.

This chain uses TRBV6-1 with TRBJ2-7; D gene uncertain. This CDR3 comprises 12 residues. The V end lost 7 bases, the J end lost 0 bases, and 7 bases lay between the germline ends. In germline, CDR1 is MNHNS, CDR2 SASEGT. In DNA, the CDR3 is TGTGCCAGCAAGGCTAGCTCCTACGAGCAGTACTTC. As protein: CASKASSYEQYF.

This clonotype was counted at least ten times. The rearrangement links TRBV5-5 to TRBJ1-5; D is uncertain. Trimming stripped 2 bases from V and 3 bases from J, with 9 bases between. Germline V lookup: CDR1 SGHKS, CDR2 YYEKEE (reference sequence). The CDR3 loop spans 14 amino acids. The CDR3 loop is CASSFPGNNQPQHF. The CDR3 DNA sequence: TGTGCCAGCAGCTTTCCGGGGAACAATCAGCCCCAGCATTTT.

This clonotype has a count of ten or more. The chain links TRBV7-9 to TRBJ1-1; D ambiguous. V was cut by 5 bases and J by 9 bases, with 10 bases left in between. CDR1 is SEHNR, CDR2 FQNEAQ, per germline (reference sequence). This CDR3 spans 11 amino acids. This chain's CDR3 is CASSHNSQAFF. In nucleotides, the CDR3 is TGTGCCAGCAGCCACAACAGTCAAGCTTTCTTT.

This clonotype occurred many times. This chain joins TRBV7-2 and TRBJ2-7, with TRBD2 matching 8 bases. The CDR3 spans 15 residues. The V segment lost 1 base and the J segment 3 bases; nucleotides outside the gene matches: 5. CDR1 is SGHTA, CDR2 FQGNSA, per germline. CDR3 region: CASSLVGRALYEQYF. In DNA form, the CDR3 reads TGTGCCAGCAGCTTAGTCGGGAGGGCCCTCTACGAGCAGTACTTC. The entire variable domain, with the rest obtained from reference TRBV7-2 and TRBJ2-7, is as follows: GAGVSQSPSNKVTEKGKDVELRCDPISGHTALYWYRQSLGQGLEFLIYFQGNSAPDKSGLPSDRFSAERTGGSVSTLTIQRTQQEDSAVYLCASSLVGRALYEQYFGPGTRLTVT.

The chain is built from TRBV20-1 and TRBJ1-3; no firm D call. Germline assignment: CDR1 DFQATT and CDR2 SNEGSKA (reference sequence). The germline V and J ends were trimmed by 4 bases and 0 bases, with 7 bases remaining between them. The length of the CDR3 is 13 residues. DNA for the CDR3: TGCAGTGCTAAGGAGAGCTCTGGAAACACCATATATTTT. Translation: CSAKESSGNTIYF.

This clonotype came up many times. The rearrangement joins TRBV11-2 to TRBJ2-3; possibly TRBD1 for D (6 bases). The CDR3 is 15 amino acids. Deletions cut 3 bases from V and 2 bases from J, with 12 bases between. Germline-derived CDR1 and CDR2 are SGHAT and FQNNGV. The CDR3 nucleotides read TGTGCCAGCAGCTTCCGGACAGCCTACACAGATACGCAGTATTTT. Protein product: CASSFRTAYTDTQYF.

There are many counts of this clonotype. The chain uses TRBV30 and TRBJ1-5; 7 nucleotides align to TRBD1. Losses at the gene ends were 5 bases for V and 3 bases for J; bases not matched to a gene: 4. CDR1 GTSNPN and CDR2 SVGIG come from the germline V gene (reference sequence). The CDR3 extends over 13 amino acids. The CDR3 reads CAWGDRYNQPQHF. DNA for the CDR3: TGTGCCTGGGGGGACAGATACAATCAGCCCCAGCATTTT.

This clonotype was seen ten or more times. The genes are TRBV28 and TRBJ2-3; 12 nucleotides agree with TRBD2. V shed 7 bases and J 0 bases; nucleotides not matched to a gene: 14. CDR3 length: 19 amino acids. The germline gives CDR1 MDHEN, CDR2 SYDVKM. The CDR3 spells CASNPSGRVPFSSTDTQYF. In nucleotides, the CDR3 is TGTGCCAGCAACCCTAGCGGGAGGGTCCCTTTTTCTAGCACAGATACGCAGTATTTT.

This clonotype was seen a few times. The chain recombines TRBV30 with TRBJ1-1; D ambiguous. The germline CDR1 and CDR2 sequences are GTSNPN and SVGIG (reference sequence). This CDR3 contains 14 residues. Trimming took 4 bases from V and 5 from J, leaving 17 bases between them. The CDR3 loop reads CAWTRGNQWTEAFF. The CDR3 region has the DNA TGTGCCTGGACCCGTGGGAATCAGTGGACTGAAGCTTTCTTT.